The source of this T cell receptor (beta chain) is a study of Tregs in tolerant kidney transplant recipients. Study-wide findings and caveats: Antigen-driven expansion was suggested because donor-specific Tregs expanded more than all Tregs in tolerant patients. Validation in larger populations is needed because few patients were studied. The most relevant donor-specific Treg TCRbeta repertoire apparently came from expansion with activated donor B cells.

The table came from immunoSEQ multiplex PCR; TCRdb's copy has only in-frame clones and leaves some out. The sample contains approximately 75,000 clones, 91% of which appear only once. Thawed PBMCs were FACS-sorted into unstimulated CD4+CD25+CD127- regulatory T cells, CD4+CD25- non-regulatory cells, CD4 and CD8 cells. V trimming: 0 bases; J trimming: 4 bases; junction bases outside the gene matches: 8. CDR1 is MNHNS, CDR2 SASEGT, per germline. CDR3 length equals 17 residues. With respect to this clone: The antigen is unknown.

The starting material was Tregs from blood, obtained before the transplant. The TCR sequence derives from a human donor who received a combined kidney and bone marrow transplant. This chain links TRBV6-1 with TRBJ2-2, with 7 bases lining up with TRBD1. This CDR3 is CASSEAPGTDITGELFF. The CDR3 DNA follows: TGTGCCAGCAGTGAAGCGCCGGGGACAGACATCACCGGGGAGCTGTTTTTT.